This T cell receptor (beta chain) was sequenced during a study of blood T cell repertoires in COVID-19. The overall study: The analysed material was cDNA or gDNA that came from T cells, B-cell-depleted T cells, or PBMCs.

This clone was seen once. Here immunoSEQ multiplex PCR was the method, and the copy in TCRdb shows in-frame clones only, minus some. The sample consists of over 95,000 clones, roughly 84% of them appearing once. The CDR3 has 18 amino acids. The J gene is TRBJ1-3, the V gene TRBV21-1; the table gives TRBD1 as D, unverified against the DNA. TRBV21-1 is a documented pseudogene. This TCR came from a woman aged 65 to 85 who had recovered from COVID-19. Material for sequencing was peripheral blood. The DNA for the CDR3 is TGTGCCAGCAGTTACGTCAATTTGACAGCCATTAGAGGAAACACCATATATTTT. As protein: CASSYVNLTAIRGNTIYF.